The 17 T cell receptor beta chains below were found in one sample sequenced in a study of fetal regulatory T cell absence and autoimmunity. Profiled with immunoSEQ multiplex PCR; TCRdb holds only in-frame clones, not every one. The sample shows approximately 94,000 clones, about two thirds of them seen only once. Sequencing was carried out using pancreas tissue. These receptors were taken from a male donor with IPEX syndrome.

This clone was observed a handful of times. V usage is TRBV10-3 and J usage is TRBJ1-1; D is unclear. Trimming shortened V by 3 bases and J by 0 bases, and 5 bases separated the two germline ends. The CDR3 sequence is 13 residues long. Germline lookup yields CDR1 ENHRY and CDR2 SYGVKD. The CDR3 nucleotides are TGTGCCATCAGTGATCTAGTGAACACTGAAGCTTTCTTT. Its translation: CAISDLVNTEAFF.

This clone has just a few counts. V usage is TRBV30 and J usage is TRBJ1-5; the match to TRBD1 covers 9 bases. This CDR3 has 15 amino acids. The germline CDR1 and CDR2 sequences are GTSNPN and SVGIG (reference sequence). Trimming took 3 bases from V and 2 from J; bases not matched to a gene: 5. DNA of the CDR3: TGTGCCTGGAGCGGGGACAGGGAGGGCAATCAGCCCCAGCATTTT. Residues: CAWSGDREGNQPQHF.

The chain combines TRBV6-5 with TRBJ1-2, with D possibly matching TRBD1 (5 bases). Trimming removed 5 bases from V and 4 bases from J, with 17 bases in between. Looked up from germline, CDR1 is MNHEY and CDR2 is SVGAGI. The CDR3 totals 15 residues. The DNA for the CDR3 is TGTGCCAGCAGTCCTACGATGACAGCTTTCTATGGCTACACCTTC. Translating it yields CASSPTMTAFYGYTF.

V and J are TRBV19 and TRBJ1-2; D is uncertain. V dropped 0 bases and J dropped 5 bases, with 7 bases sitting between them. Germline assignment: CDR1 LNHDA and CDR2 SQIVND (reference sequence). The CDR3 is 13 amino acids. The CDR3: CASSIDRFYGYTF. CDR3 DNA: TGTGCCAGTAGTATAGATCGGTTTTATGGCTACACCTTC.

The chain joins TRBV6-5 to TRBJ1-2; D might be TRBD1 (5 bases). Trimming stripped 0 bases from V and 8 bases from J, with 13 bases between. This CDR3 contains 14 residues. Looked up from germline, CDR1 is MNHEY and CDR2 is SVGAGI. CDR3 coding DNA: TGTGCCAGCAGTTACTCGCGGACACCCATGGGCTACACCTTC. Translating it yields CASSYSRTPMGYTF.

CDR3 coding DNA: TGTGCCAGCAGCCCTCTGTACAGGGATGGAGACAATGAGCAGTTCTTC. Protein: CASSPLYRDGDNEQFF. V and J are TRBV5-4 and TRBJ2-1, with D tentatively TRBD1 (6 bases). The CDR3 spans 16 residues. Germline lookup yields CDR1 SGHNT and CDR2 YYREEE (reference sequence). Trimming removed 4 bases at V and 5 bases at J, with 19 bases between.

This chain connects TRBV5-4 to TRBJ2-7, with 12 positions matching TRBD2. Germline V gene lookup returns CDR1 SGHNT and CDR2 YYREEE (reference sequence). The CDR3 is 15 residues long. V lost 4 bases and J lost 3; bases outside the gene matches: 5. The CDR3 bases are TGTGCCAGCAGCCAACGGACTAGCGGGGACTACGAGCAGTACTTC. This sequence encodes CASSQRTSGDYEQYF.

The genes are TRBV6-6 and TRBJ2-1; 15 bases are a match to TRBD2. The V segment lost 4 bases and the J segment 6 bases; nucleotides outside the gene matches: 1. Germline values: CDR1 MNHNY, CDR2 SVGAGI (reference sequence). This CDR3 contains 15 residues. The CDR3 DNA reads as TGTGCCAGCAGTTGGACTAGCGGGAGGGCCAATGAGCAGTTCTTC. Translation gives CASSWTSGRANEQFF.

This chain links TRBV5-6 with TRBJ1-5; TRBD1 aligns across 7 bases. V gave up 3 bases and J gave up 5 bases; unmatched junction bases: 8. The CDR3 extends over 15 amino acids. Germline CDR1 is SGHDT and CDR2 is YYEEEE. CDR3 in amino acids: CASSSRGGLDQPQHF. The DNA for the CDR3 is TGTGCCAGCAGCTCCAGGGGGGGCTTGGATCAGCCCCAGCATTTT.

The chain links TRBV30 to TRBJ2-2, with D perhaps TRBD1 (6 bases). This CDR3 comprises 14 residues. Trimming pared 7 bases from V and 0 bases from J, leaving 12 bases between. Looked up from germline, CDR1 is GTSNPN and CDR2 is SVGIG (reference sequence). CDR3 sequence (DNA): TGTGCCTTACCTGACAGGTCGAACACCGGGGAGCTGTTTTTT. This encodes CALPDRSNTGELFF.

The V call is TRBV7-6, the J call TRBJ2-7, with 10 bases identical to TRBD1. The trim removed 6 bases at V and 7 bases at J, leaving 12 bases unmatched. CDR1 SGHVS and CDR2 FNYEAQ come from the germline V gene. This CDR3 has 15 amino acids. The CDR3 DNA is TGTGCCAGCAGTACTGAGACAGGGGGCTGGGGAGAGCAGTACTTC. Its protein product is CASSTETGGWGEQYF.

This chain joins TRBV11-3 and TRBJ2-1; D gene uncertain. Trimming pared 5 bases from V and 1 base from J, leaving 15 bases between. CDR1 and CDR2 from the germline V gene are SGHNT and YENEEA. The CDR3 sequence is 16 residues long. The CDR3 sequence is CASSAQPYGSYNEQFF. The CDR3 nucleotides read TGTGCCAGCAGCGCCCAGCCGTACGGTTCCTACAATGAGCAGTTCTTC.

V is TRBV6-1 and J is TRBJ1-5; weak D call: TRBD1 (5 bases). This CDR3 spans 13 amino acids. In germline, CDR1 is MNHNS, CDR2 SASEGT. Between the trimmed V and J ends, which lost 6 bases and 1 base, there was a span of 7 bases. CDR3 residues: CASSRDSNQPQHF. In nucleotides, the CDR3 is TGTGCCAGCAGCCGGGACAGCAATCAGCCCCAGCATTTT.

CDR3 in DNA: TGTGCCAGCAGTTTCGGGAGTTCCTATGGCTACACCTTC. This codes for CASSFGSSYGYTF. This chain uses TRBV6-1 with TRBJ1-2, with D unclear. Germline values: CDR1 MNHNS, CDR2 SASEGT. This CDR3 region has 13 residues. V lost 5 bases to trimming and J lost 4 bases, with 11 bases between them.

The genes are TRBV19 and TRBJ1-5; tentative D call: TRBD1 (6 bases). The germline V gene encodes CDR1 LNHDA and CDR2 SQIVND (reference sequence). The CDR3 length is 12 residues. With 9 bases removed from V and 5 bases from J, the gap between germline ends came to 11 bases. The CDR3 nucleotides are TGTGCCAGCAACAGGGAACATCAGCCCCAGCATTTT. The encoded protein is CASNREHQPQHF. The full variable domain, its missing parts supplied by reference TRBV19 and TRBJ1-5, is DGGITQSPKYLFRKEGQNVTLSCEQNLNHDAMYWYRQDPGQGLRLIYYSQIVNDFQKGDIAEGYSVSREKKESFPLTVTSAQKNPTAFYLCASNREHQPQHFGDGTRLSIL.

This chain uses TRBV25-1 with TRBJ1-2, with a possible D match to TRBD1 (6 bases). Trimming pared 6 bases from V and 3 bases from J, leaving 8 bases between. Germline CDR1 reads MGHDK; CDR2 reads SYGVNS. The length of the CDR3 is 12 residues. The CDR3 bases are TGTGCCAGCAGACAGGGCTACTATGGCTACACCTTC. Its protein product is CASRQGYYGYTF.

In its sample, this clone was seen once. The J gene is TRBJ2-5, the V gene TRBV27, with D possibly TRBD2 on 5 matching bases. The CDR3 sequence is 15 residues long. From germline, CDR1 is MNHEY and CDR2 SMNVEV (reference sequence). V lost 2 bases to trimming and J lost 5 bases, with 15 bases between them. CDR3 residues: CASSLAMAGWETQYF. The CDR3, as DNA: TGTGCCAGCAGTTTAGCTATGGCGGGTTGGGAGACCCAGTACTTC.